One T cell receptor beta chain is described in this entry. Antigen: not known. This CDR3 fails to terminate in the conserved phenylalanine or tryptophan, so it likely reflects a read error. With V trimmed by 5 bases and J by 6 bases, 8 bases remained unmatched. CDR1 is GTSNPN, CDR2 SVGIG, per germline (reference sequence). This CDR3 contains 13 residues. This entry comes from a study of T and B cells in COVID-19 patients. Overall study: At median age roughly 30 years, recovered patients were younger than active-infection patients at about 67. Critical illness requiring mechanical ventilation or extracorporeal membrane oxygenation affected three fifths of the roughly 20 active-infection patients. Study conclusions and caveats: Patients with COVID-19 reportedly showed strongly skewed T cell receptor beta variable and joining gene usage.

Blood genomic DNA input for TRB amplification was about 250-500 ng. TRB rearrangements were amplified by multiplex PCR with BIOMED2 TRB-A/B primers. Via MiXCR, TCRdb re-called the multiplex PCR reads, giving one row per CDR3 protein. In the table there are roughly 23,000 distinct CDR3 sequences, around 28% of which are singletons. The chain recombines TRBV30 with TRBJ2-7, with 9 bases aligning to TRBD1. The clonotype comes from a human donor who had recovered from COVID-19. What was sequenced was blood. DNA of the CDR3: TGTGCCTGGTCCACAGGGGGCGCTTCCGAGCAGTACTTA. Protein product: CAWSTGGASEQYL.